This TCR beta chain came from a study of blood T cell repertoires in COVID-19. Study information: Italy, Spain and the United States were the sources of the convalescent and acute COVID-19 samples. From T cells, B-cell-depleted T cells, or PBMCs came the material, which was cDNA or gDNA.

Original processing methods: Amplification from reference gene primers served as the basis for estimated nucleated cell counts. This table comes from immunoSEQ multiplex PCR, and its TCRdb copy is limited to in-frame clones, with some not included. V and J calls plus clone size are reproduced from that table; the DNA served to infer D and trimming. The sample holds 280,000 or so clones, 80% to 90% seen once. Material for sequencing was peripheral blood. The TCR originated in a woman in her 50s who had recovered from COVID-19.

CDR3 in amino acids: CASSTTSAGEGNQPQHF. The CDR3 region has the DNA TGTGCCAGCAGCACGACATCAGCGGGAGAGGGCAATCAGCCCCAGCATTTT. The rearrangement uses TRBV7-2 and TRBJ1-5; unclear D gene. Germline V gives CDR1 SGHTA, CDR2 FQGNSA. The CDR3 extends over 17 amino acids. Trimming took off 5 bases at V and 2 bases at J, with 19 bases between the two ends.